This T cell receptor beta chain was sequenced during a study of T cells in Graves' hyperthyroidism and ophthalmopathy. The V gene's germline CDR1 is DFQATT and CDR2 SNEGSKA (reference sequence). The length of the CDR3 is 15 residues. Trimming removed 1 base at V and 3 bases at J, with 16 bases between. The investigators amplified TCR beta CDR3 regions from RNA transcripts. The TCR CDR3 was amplified in a first-round RT-PCR using the HTBI primer set. TCRdb itself ran the multiplex PCR reads through MiXCR, one entry per CDR3 protein. The repertoire consists of around 600,000 distinct CDR3 sequences, with approximately 15% occurring once and the leading ten covering around 7%. This clonotype has ten or more counts.

The rearrangement uses TRBV20-1 and TRBJ2-7; possibly TRBD2 for D (5 bases). The sequenced sample was blood. The sequence came from a woman younger than 35 with Graves' ophthalmopathy. This CDR3 reads CSARAGYPGNYEQYF. The CDR3 DNA reads TGCAGTGCTAGAGCTGGTTATCCCGGGAACTACGAGCAGTACTTC.